Reported below is one T cell receptor beta chain. The data belong to a study of OX40 agonist ivuxolimab in advanced cancers. Some clones are missing from TCRdb's copy, which holds only in-frame ones; the method was immunoSEQ multiplex PCR. The repertoire holds 60,000 to 75,000 clones, with 70% to 90% as singletons. Germline V gene lookup returns CDR1 SGHRS and CDR2 YFSETQ. Between the trimmed V and J ends, which lost 0 bases and 7 bases, there was a span of 15 bases. The CDR3 length is 15 residues. Drawing of blood for sampling happened at baseline, at cycle 4 day 1, and at cycle 7 day 1. V and J are TRBV5-1 and TRBJ2-3; the D is unclear. Sequences were derived from CD4+ or CD8+ T cells sorted from blood, sampled in a trial of the OX40 agonist ivuxolimab. The sequence was collected from an adult with an advanced solid tumor such as melanoma, head and neck, liver or kidney cancer. The CDR3 DNA follows: TGCGCCAGCAGCTTGGTGCCTGAGGAGAGGTATACGCAGTATTTT. Encoded protein: CASSLVPEERYTQYF.